The clone carrying this T cell receptor beta chain showed up just a few times. Its antigen is as yet unknown. The record originates from a study of T-cell reconstitution after alpha-beta-depleted transplantation in children. General study points: One year post-transplant, T-cell counts and diversity were largely derived from T cells produced anew.

The library targeted TCRbeta and was prepared with unique molecular identifiers. TCRdb re-analysed the PCR reads in MiXCR, keeping a single row per CDR3 protein. The sample includes 200,000 to 250,000 distinct CDR3 sequences, roughly 9.1% of them seen just once. Deletions cut 4 bases from V and 11 bases from J, with 23 bases between. CDR1 SGHTA and CDR2 FQGNSA come from the germline V gene. The CDR3 loop spans 15 amino acids. The material was PBMCs, mostly from graft donor cells, obtained 360 days after TCRalphabeta/CD19-depleted stem cell transplant. This TCR was sampled from a male patient aged 2-15 years who had a stem cell transplant for acute myeloid leukemia, so the T cells may come from the graft donor. V usage is TRBV7-2 and J usage is TRBJ2-5; TRBD1 or TRBD2 may be the D gene (5 bases each). CDR3: CASSSSGTYLGEQYF. For the CDR3, the DNA is TGTGCCAGCAGCTCGTCCGGGACGTACCTCGGGGAGCAGTACTTC.